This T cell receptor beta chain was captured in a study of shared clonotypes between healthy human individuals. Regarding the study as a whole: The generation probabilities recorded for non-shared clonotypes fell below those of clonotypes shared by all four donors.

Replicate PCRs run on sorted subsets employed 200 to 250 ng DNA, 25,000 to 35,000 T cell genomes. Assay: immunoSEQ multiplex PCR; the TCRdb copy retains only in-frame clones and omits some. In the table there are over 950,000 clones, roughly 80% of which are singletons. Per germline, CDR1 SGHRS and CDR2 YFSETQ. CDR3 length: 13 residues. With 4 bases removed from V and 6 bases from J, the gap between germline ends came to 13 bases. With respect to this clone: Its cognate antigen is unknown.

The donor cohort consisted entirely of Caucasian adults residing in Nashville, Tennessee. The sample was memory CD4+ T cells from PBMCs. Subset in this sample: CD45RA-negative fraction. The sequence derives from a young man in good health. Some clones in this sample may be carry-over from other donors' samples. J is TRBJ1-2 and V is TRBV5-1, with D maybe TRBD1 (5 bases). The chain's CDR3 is CASSPQGWDGYTF. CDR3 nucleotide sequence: TGCGCCAGCAGCCCCCAGGGTTGGGATGGCTACACCTTC.